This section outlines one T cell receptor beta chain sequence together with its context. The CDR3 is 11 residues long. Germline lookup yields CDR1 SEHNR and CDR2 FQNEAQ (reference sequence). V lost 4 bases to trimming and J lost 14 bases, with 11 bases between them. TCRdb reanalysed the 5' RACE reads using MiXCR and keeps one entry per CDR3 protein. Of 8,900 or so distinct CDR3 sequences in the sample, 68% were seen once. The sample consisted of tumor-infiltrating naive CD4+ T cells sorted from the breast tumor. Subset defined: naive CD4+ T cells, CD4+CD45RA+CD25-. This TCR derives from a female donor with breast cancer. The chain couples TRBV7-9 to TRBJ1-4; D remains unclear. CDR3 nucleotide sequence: TGTGCCAGCAGCTCCGGGCGCTATCTGTTTTTT. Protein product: CASSSGRYLFF.